Presented here are 14 T cell receptor beta chains from one specimen sequenced in a study of cytotoxic CD8 clonotypes in ibrutinib-treated CLL. The data were produced by immunoSEQ multiplex PCR, yet TCRdb's version contains in-frame clones alone and is incomplete. The top ten hold about 16% of the sample, which has almost 250,000 clones, less than 75% seen once. Specimen: PBMCs, collected after 24 months of ibrutinib treatment. These receptors all stem from a human donor with chronic lymphocytic leukemia.

The chain links TRBV28 to TRBJ2-3; a weak D match, TRBD2 (5 bases). CDR3 length equals 12 residues. The germline CDR1 and CDR2 sequences are MDHEN and SYDVKM. Trimming pared 8 bases from V and 3 bases from J, leaving 9 bases between. The CDR3 here is CASVGRTDTQYF. CDR3 coding DNA: TGTGCCAGCGTAGGGAGAACAGATACGCAGTATTTT. Together with reference TRBV28 and TRBJ2-3, the CDR3 gives the full variable domain: DVKVTQSSRYLVKRTGEKVFLECVQDMDHENMFWYRQDPGLGLRLIYFSYDVKMKEKGDIPEGYSVSREKKERFSLILESASTNQTSMYLCASVGRTDTQYFGPGTRLTVL.

The rearrangement uses TRBV30 and TRBJ2-5; possibly TRBD2 for D (7 bases). Trimming removed 4 bases from V and 0 bases from J, with 9 bases in between. Germline loops: CDR1 GTSNPN, CDR2 SVGIG (reference sequence). The CDR3 extends over 13 amino acids. CDR3 amino acids: CAWTGGYQETQYF. Here the CDR3 DNA reads TGTGCCTGGACGGGGGGCTACCAAGAGACCCAGTACTTC.

The chain has TRBV19 and TRBJ2-7; TRBD2 agrees at 8 bases. Germline values: CDR1 LNHDA, CDR2 SQIVND (reference sequence). V shed 6 bases, J shed 5 bases, and the junction held 6 bases outside the gene matches. The CDR3 runs 13 residues. CDR3: CASSPREGDEQYF. The CDR3 nucleotides are TGTGCCAGTAGCCCTCGGGAGGGGGACGAGCAGTACTTC.

This clone was counted between two and nine times. V and J are TRBV14 and TRBJ2-7; D is uncertain. The CDR3 extends over 11 amino acids. CDR1 and CDR2 (germline): SGHDN, FVKESK. Deletions cut 5 bases from V and 8 bases from J, with 10 bases between. The CDR3, as DNA: TGTGCCAGCAGCTTGTCCAGCAAGCAGTACTTC. Its protein is CASSLSSKQYF.

The J gene is TRBJ2-3, the V gene TRBV5-4, with a tentative D call TRBD1 (6 bases). Germline V gene lookup returns CDR1 SGHNT and CDR2 YYREEE (reference sequence). The CDR3 totals 17 residues. V shed 4 bases and J shed 0 bases, with 18 bases lying between them. This CDR3 is CASSNPGTKGSTDTQYF. The DNA of the CDR3 is TGTGCCAGCAGCAACCCTGGGACAAAAGGTAGCACAGATACGCAGTATTTT.

The chain is built from TRBV5-1 and TRBJ2-7, with 10 bases that match TRBD2. Germline V gives CDR1 SGHRS, CDR2 YFSETQ. J lost 4 bases, V lost 0 bases, and 4 bases had no gene match. The CDR3 runs to 15 residues. CDR3 region: CASSLVAGGFYEQYF. As DNA, the CDR3 is TGCGCCAGCAGCTTGGTAGCGGGAGGATTTTACGAGCAGTACTTC.

The chain carries TRBV5-4 and TRBJ2-1; TRBD2 is a possible D gene (6 bases). This CDR3 contains 13 residues. Trimming pared 6 bases from V and 6 bases from J, leaving 13 bases between. Germline CDR1 is SGHNT and CDR2 is YYREEE (reference sequence). CDR3 DNA: TGTGCCAGCACTCGGGAGTCGCGCAATGAGCAGTTCTTC. This sequence encodes CASTRESRNEQFF.

This chain connects TRBV6-5 to TRBJ1-2, with D perhaps TRBD1 (5 bases). Germline CDR1 is MNHEY and CDR2 is SVGAGI. The CDR3 has 13 amino acids. Trimming took 2 bases from V and 8 from J, leaving 12 bases between them. The CDR3: CASSYGGRGGYTF. The CDR3 DNA reads TGTGCCAGCAGTTACGGGGGACGGGGCGGCTACACCTTC.

This clone was observed a handful of times. The chain employs TRBV5-1 and TRBJ2-7, with TRBD2 identical over 9 bases. The CDR3 spans 14 residues. The junction had 1 base not matched to a gene; V was cut back by 2 bases and J by 1 base. Germline V gene sequence: CDR1 SGHRS, CDR2 YFSETQ. CDR3 DNA sequence: TGCGCCAGCAGCTTTAGCGGGGGTTCCTACGAGCAGTACTTC. This sequence encodes CASSFSGGSYEQYF.

The chain employs TRBV5-6 and TRBJ1-5, with D possibly TRBD1 on 5 matching bases. V lost 4 bases, J lost 1 base, and 15 bases lay in between. The CDR3 is 16 amino acids. Germline loops: CDR1 SGHDT, CDR2 YYEEEE. CDR3 sequence (DNA): TGTGCCAGCAGCCCGAGTCGGGGGAAGAGCAATCAGCCCCAGCATTTT. Protein product: CASSPSRGKSNQPQHF.

This rearrangement joins TRBV7-2 to TRBJ2-7; D is undetermined. Germline CDR1 reads SGHTA; CDR2 reads FQGNSA. There are 15 residues in the CDR3. Trimming removed 3 bases from V and 1 base from J, with 13 bases in between. CDR3 amino acids: CASSFYTSASYEQYF. As DNA, the CDR3 is TGTGCCAGCAGCTTCTATACGAGCGCATCCTACGAGCAGTACTTC.

V and J are TRBV11-2 and TRBJ2-7; maybe TRBD1 (6 bases). The V end was cut by 5 bases, the J end by 2 bases, with 13 bases between. CDR1 is SGHAT, CDR2 FQNNGV, per germline. The CDR3 extends over 14 amino acids. CDR3 amino acids: CASSRDTLTYEQYF. DNA for the CDR3: TGTGCCAGCAGCCGGGACACCCTCACCTACGAGCAGTACTTC.

The J gene is TRBJ2-2, the V gene TRBV5-1; D may be TRBD1 or TRBD2 (5 bases each). V was cut by 4 bases and J by 2 bases, with 21 bases left in between. The CDR3 has 18 residues. Germline V gene data show CDR1 as SGHRS and CDR2 as YFSETQ. The CDR3 protein is CASSLAAGKRANTGELFF. In DNA form, the CDR3 reads TGCGCCAGCAGCCTGGCAGCAGGGAAGAGGGCCAACACCGGGGAGCTGTTTTTT.

The chain employs TRBV19 and TRBJ2-2, with D possibly matching TRBD2 (5 bases). The length of the CDR3 is 16 residues. With 1 base removed from V and 4 bases from J, the gap between germline ends came to 13 bases. Germline CDR1 and CDR2: LNHDA and SQIVND (reference sequence). CDR3 in DNA: TGTGCCAGTAGTATAGTAGCCGGGGTACGCACCGGGGAGCTGTTTTTT. It codes for CASSIVAGVRTGELFF.